Listed below are T cell receptor beta chains from one sample, sequenced in a study of human T cells and chemical hapten exposure. TCRdb called the RACE reads again in MiXCR, with one record for every CDR3 protein. This sample has 240,000 or so distinct CDR3 sequences; approximately 8.6% occur once, and the top ten carry about 2.5%. The sample consisted of whole blood, taken in connection with sensitization to the hapten diphenylcyclopropenone (DPC). These receptors were taken from a woman aged 40 to 50 with alopecia areata. Some clones in this sample may be carry-over from other donors' samples. The CDR3 runs from the conserved cysteine through the conserved F or W. Only part of the rows carry a size: once, few, many, or a class if the clone is expanded.

clone size	V gene	J gene	CDR3 length	CDR3 protein
few	TRBV5-4	TRBJ2-5	16	CASSSGGSGPQETQYF
many	TRBV3-1	TRBJ1-5	14	CASSQGQGSQPQHF
NA	TRBV6-2/TRBV6-3	TRBJ2-1	12	CASSYLLNEQFF
NA	TRBV20-1	TRBJ1-1	16	CSARDRYGTGVPEAFF
NA	TRBV28	TRBJ2-6	15	CASSLDTGGANVLTF
few	TRBV20-1	TRBJ2-7	14	CSARSGTGGSEQYF
few	TRBV4-1	TRBJ2-7	12	CASSQGRAEQYF
few	TRBV4-1	TRBJ1-2	12	CASSQDAPIYTF
NA	TRBV5-1	TRBJ2-5	17	CASSGGVPGLTQETQYF
NA	TRBV6-5	TRBJ1-4	15	CASSYSRPIEGKLFF
many	TRBV11-2	TRBJ2-5	15	CASSLDPDRVETQYF
NA	TRBV5-8	TRBJ2-7	17	CASSLARGTGGFYEQYF
many	TRBV5-1	TRBJ2-3	16	CASSLFSGSGADTQYF
NA	TRBV27	TRBJ1-2	12	CASKQGNYGYTF
NA	TRBV4-3	TRBJ2-5	16	CASSQGQSGYQETQYF
many	TRBV7-9	TRBJ2-1	14	CASSLDDSYNEQFF
NA	TRBV7-2	TRBJ2-5	15	CASSLAQRGAETQYF
NA	TRBV21-1	TRBJ1-1	15	CASQGKEMRNTEAFF
few	TRBV6-2/TRBV6-3	TRBJ2-7	11	CASSYSWEQYF
few	TRBV20-1	TRBJ1-1	12	CSGGQLNTEAFF
few	TRBV5-1	TRBJ2-7	14	CASSFLGGTYEQYF
many	TRBV7-2	TRBJ2-1	13	CASSLGSYNEQFF
NA	TRBV13	TRBJ2-3	17	CASSLVGLAGVVDTQYF
many	TRBV4-1	TRBJ2-7	14	CASSPDSGRAEQYF
NA	TRBV3-1	TRBJ1-1	14	CASSQDIERTEAFF
few	TRBV5-5	TRBJ2-7	19	CASSSTRWRGPRPSYEQYF
many	TRBV29-1	TRBJ2-7	14	CSVFSGRIPYEQYF
NA	TRBV7-2	TRBJ2-7	15	CASSVMGQGPYEQYF
few	TRBV7-9	TRBJ2-7	21	CASSGPGDRPKGQRSSYEQYF
many	TRBV29-1	TRBJ1-2	11	CSAWAVDGYTF
few	TRBV6-5	TRBJ2-2	13	CASSYRRAGELFF
NA	TRBV18	TRBJ2-4	16	CASSPIGPGGRDIQYF
few	TRBV5-1	TRBJ2-1	16	CASSPLSGSPYNEQFF
many	TRBV3-1	TRBJ1-1	14	CASSFRSPATEAFF
many	TRBV6-6	TRBJ2-4	20	CASRPGLAGGLGSRENIQYF
NA	TRBV6-5	TRBJ1-4	18	CASSYSNRGGATNEKLFF
NA	TRBV10-3	TRBJ1-1	14	CAIRSGTANTEAFF
many	TRBV15	TRBJ2-6	14	CATGSFSGANVLTF
many	TRBV11-1	TRBJ2-2	14	CASSFGEGVGELFF
NA	TRBV11-2	TRBJ2-3	17	CASSPVRAGGKTDTQYF
NA	TRBV28	TRBJ2-1	14	CASSIPTGYNEQFF
NA	TRBV28	TRBJ1-6	14	CASSLPTYNSPLHF
few	TRBV7-7	TRBJ2-5	14	CASSLDRQGQTQYF
NA	TRBV2	TRBJ1-2	14	CASTRQGPNYGYTF
NA	TRBV20-1	TRBJ2-2	15	CSARDRLAGAGELFF
few	TRBV5-1	TRBJ2-5	12	CASRTGLETQYF